The 5 T cell receptor beta chains below come from one sample, sequenced in a study of identical twins. TCRdb recomputed calls from the 5' RACE reads with MiXCR, one row per CDR3 protein. The top ten hold about 12% of the sample, which has 450,000 or so distinct CDR3 sequences, 18% seen once. The sample was naive T cells sorted from blood. The receptors stem from a man between 45 and 60 years old in good health.

This clonotype has a handful of counts. The V and J genes are TRBV29-1 and TRBJ2-7, with D possibly called TRBD1 or TRBD2 (6 bases each). The CDR3 runs to 14 residues. Germline loops: CDR1 SQVTM, CDR2 ANQGSEA. V shed 0 bases and J shed 7 bases, with 16 bases lying between them. CDR3 DNA: TGCAGCGTTGAAGATCGGAGGGGGGCGGGGGAGCAGTACTTC. Amino acids: CSVEDRRGAGEQYF.

This clonotype was observed a few times. The chain has TRBV27 and TRBJ2-3; 9 nucleotides line up with TRBD1. V shed 2 bases and J 5 bases; nucleotides not matched to a gene: 8. The V gene's germline CDR1 is MNHEY and CDR2 SMNVEV (reference sequence). The CDR3 extends over 16 amino acids. The DNA of the CDR3 is TGTGCCAGCAGTTTAGAACCGGGACAGGGCAAAGATACGCAGTATTTT. As protein: CASSLEPGQGKDTQYF.

This clonotype was seen many times. The genes are TRBV4-1 and TRBJ2-7; 10 bases are a match to TRBD2. J lost 0 bases, V lost 1 base, and 18 bases had no gene match. The V gene's germline CDR1 is MGHRA and CDR2 YSYEKL. This CDR3 is 21 amino acids long. In nucleotides, the CDR3 is TGCGCCAGCAGCCAAGGGAGTGTCTGGACTAGCGGAAAGTCTGGCTCCTACGAGCAGTACTTC. Translated: CASSQGSVWTSGKSGSYEQYF.

This clonotype was picked up a small number of times. The chain employs TRBV7-8 and TRBJ2-7, with TRBD1 as a possible D gene (6 bases). The CDR3 contains 15 residues. Trimming took 2 bases from V and 6 from J, leaving 17 bases between them. Germline assignment: CDR1 SGHVS and CDR2 FQNEAQ. The CDR3 DNA follows: TGTGCCAGCAGCTTATCGGGACAAGCATTTCTCGAGCAGTACTTC. The encoded protein is CASSLSGQAFLEQYF.

This clonotype was counted between two and nine times. The J gene is TRBJ1-2, the V gene TRBV12-3 or TRBV12-4; perhaps TRBD1 as D (6 bases). The V gene lost 6 bases and the J gene lost 3 bases, with 11 bases spanning the gap. CDR3 length: 13 residues. CDR3 in DNA: TGTGCCAGCAGGAAGGACAGTTACTATGGCTACACCTTC. It codes for CASRKDSYYGYTF.